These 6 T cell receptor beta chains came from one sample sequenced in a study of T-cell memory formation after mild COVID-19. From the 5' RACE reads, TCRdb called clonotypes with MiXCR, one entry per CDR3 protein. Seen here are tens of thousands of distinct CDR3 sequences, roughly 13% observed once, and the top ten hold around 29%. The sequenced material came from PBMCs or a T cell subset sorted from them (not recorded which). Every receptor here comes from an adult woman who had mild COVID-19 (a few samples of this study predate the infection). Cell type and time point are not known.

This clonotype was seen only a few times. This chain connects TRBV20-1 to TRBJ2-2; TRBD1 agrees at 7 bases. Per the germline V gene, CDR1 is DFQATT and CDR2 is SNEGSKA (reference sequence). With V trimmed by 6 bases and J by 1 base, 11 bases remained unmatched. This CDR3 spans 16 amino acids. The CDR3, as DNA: TGCAGTGCCCATCGCACCGGGACAGAGAACACCGGGGAGCTGTTTTTT. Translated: CSAHRTGTENTGELFF.

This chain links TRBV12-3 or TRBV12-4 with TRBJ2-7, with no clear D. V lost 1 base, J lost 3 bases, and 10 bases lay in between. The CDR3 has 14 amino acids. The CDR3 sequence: CASSLELWGYEQYF. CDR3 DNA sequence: TGTGCCAGCAGTTTAGAGCTCTGGGGCTACGAGCAGTACTTC.

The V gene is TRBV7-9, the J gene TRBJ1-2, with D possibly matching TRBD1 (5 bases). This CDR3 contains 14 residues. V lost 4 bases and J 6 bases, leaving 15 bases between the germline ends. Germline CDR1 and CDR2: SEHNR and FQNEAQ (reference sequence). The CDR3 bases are TGTGCCAGCAGCTCCATCAGGGAAACGAATGGCTACACCTTC. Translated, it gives CASSSIRETNGYTF.

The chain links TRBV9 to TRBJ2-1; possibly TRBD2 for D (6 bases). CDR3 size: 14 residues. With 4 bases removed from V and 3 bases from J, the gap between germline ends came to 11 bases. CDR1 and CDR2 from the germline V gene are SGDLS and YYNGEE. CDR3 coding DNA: TGTGCCAGCAGCCCCGGACTAATCTACAATGAGCAGTTCTTC. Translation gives CASSPGLIYNEQFF.

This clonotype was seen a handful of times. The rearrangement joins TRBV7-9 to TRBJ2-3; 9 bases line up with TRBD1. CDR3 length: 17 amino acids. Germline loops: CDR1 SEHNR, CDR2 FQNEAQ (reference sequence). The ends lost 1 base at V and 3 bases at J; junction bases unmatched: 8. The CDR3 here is CASSLGGQGRVTDTQYF. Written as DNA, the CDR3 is TGTGCCAGCAGCTTAGGAGGACAGGGGAGAGTTACAGATACGCAGTATTTT.

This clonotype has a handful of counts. CDR3 nucleotide sequence: TGTGCCAGCAGTTACTATCCCCTCGTAGGTCGTGGCGGGACCCGCTCCTACAATGAGCAGTTCTTC. As protein: CASSYYPLVGRGGTRSYNEQFF. The J gene is TRBJ2-1, the V gene TRBV6-5, with a possible D match to TRBD2 (6 bases). Germline assignment: CDR1 MNHEY and CDR2 SVGAGI. The V end was cut by 1 base, the J end by 0 bases, with 28 bases between. The CDR3 has 22 amino acids.